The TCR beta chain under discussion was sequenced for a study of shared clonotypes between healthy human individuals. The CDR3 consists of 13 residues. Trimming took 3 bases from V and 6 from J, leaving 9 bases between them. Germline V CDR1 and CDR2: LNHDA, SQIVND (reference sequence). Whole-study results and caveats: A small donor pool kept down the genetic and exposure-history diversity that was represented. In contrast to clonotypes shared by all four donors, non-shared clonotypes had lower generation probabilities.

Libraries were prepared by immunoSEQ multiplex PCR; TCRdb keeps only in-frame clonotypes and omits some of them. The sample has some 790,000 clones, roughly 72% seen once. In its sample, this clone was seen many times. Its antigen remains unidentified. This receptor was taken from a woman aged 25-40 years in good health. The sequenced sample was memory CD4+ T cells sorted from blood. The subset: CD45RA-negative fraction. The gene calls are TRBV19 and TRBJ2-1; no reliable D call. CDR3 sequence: CASSISSGNEQFF. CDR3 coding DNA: TGTGCCAGTAGTATTTCCTCTGGCAATGAGCAGTTCTTC.